This T cell receptor beta chain was sequenced during a study of T-cell memory formation after mild COVID-19 (dated by TCRdb to the early 2020s). For the study in its entirety: Most TCR sequence clusters were specific to one of the two donors. The cohort comprised two young, previously healthy adult volunteers, one female and one male. Longitudinal TCRalpha and TCRbeta repertoire sequencing tracked T-cell clones expanding and contracting after mild COVID-19 in two donors.

Sequencing relied on an Illumina NovaSeq 6000. Using 5'RACE with constant-segment primers, TCRalpha and TCRbeta cDNA libraries were constructed, with sample barcodes and unique molecular identifiers added in the process. Trizol reagent was used to extract RNA from every sample. Library amplification was performed in two PCR steps, and a second sample barcode and Illumina TruSeq adapters were introduced in the second step. The libraries were sequenced on an Illumina NovaSeq using 2 x 150 bp paired-end reads. Per the original workflow: Demultiplexing of reads and collapsing into UMI-guided consensus sequences were performed with migec v1.2.7. Using mixcr v2.1.11, UMI consensuses were aligned to TRA and TRB V and J templates and then assembled into clonotypes. Clonotypes were classified as expanded or contracted when called significant by both edgeR and NoisET, with noise models trained on biological replicates. For edgeR calls, the cutoffs were a false discovery rate-adjusted p below 0.01 and a log2 fold-change threshold of 1. As an exploratory analysis of dynamics, max-normalized trajectories of the 1000 most abundant clonotypes were examined with PCA combined with hierarchical clustering. Separately sequenced CD4+ and CD8+ repertoires were used to assign the CD4 or CD8 phenotype of responding clones. TCRdb handled the public reads itself, with Q25 trimming in fastp and clone calling in MiXCR, and kept productive beta chains. Identical CDR3 proteins give one entry, which carries the most common genes and DNA. The V and J calls here are based on TCRdb, not the publication. The sample includes some 600,000 distinct CDR3 sequences, with 17% observed a single time. Around 8.1% of the sample lies in the top ten.

In regard to this clonotype: This clone's antigen is unknown. No quality values exist for individual bases; no much larger clone is one base distant.

Ficoll-Paque density gradient centrifugation was used to isolate PBMCs. Here is what the overall study found, with its caveats: Whether the second-wave clones peaking on day 37 were SARS-CoV-2 specific was not confirmed. Contracting CD4+ clones were located mainly in the CM and EM memory subsets, whereas CD8+ clones were found to be enriched in EMRA. Clones contracting from day 15 to 85 had balanced CD4/CD8 phenotypes, while a second wave expanding from day 15 to 37 was biased towards CD4+. The study covered only a couple of mild cases, and larger cohorts including severe cases with pre-infection samples were considered necessary. Some responding clones were detected in pre-infection memory, which suggested that pre-existing cross-reactive memory T cells had joined the SARS-CoV-2 response.

From cysteine to phenylalanine, the CDR3 is 16 amino acids long. Just CDR3 DNA is preserved here, 48 bases in frame from base 1. According to the germline V gene, CDR1 reads SGDLS and CDR2 reads YYNGEE. Ends trimmed: V by 2 bases, J by 6 bases; bases unmatched to a gene: 10. In this chain, TRBV9 is recombined with TRBJ2-1, with 8 bases in between that match TRBD2. The receptor comes from an adult woman who had mild COVID-19 (a few samples of this study predate the infection). The sample titles of this study are shuffled in the database, so cell type and time point are left out; the donor was told from shared clones. Sequencing was performed on PBMCs or a T cell subset sorted from them (not recorded which). The DNA is TGTGCCAGCAGCGTTAGAACCGGGGGGGGCGGCAATGAGCAGTTCTTC. The encoded protein is CASSVRTGGGGNEQFF.